These T cell receptor beta chains were read from a single sample in a study of naive and memory T cell subsets. One entry per CDR3 protein results from TCRdb running MiXCR on the 5' RACE reads. The data contain about 21,000 distinct CDR3 sequences, roughly 4% of them seen just once; the ten biggest clones take up 7.8%. The receptors derive from a male donor in good health. The CDR3 runs from the conserved cysteine through the conserved F or W. The D gene is left open where the match is weak. Rows give clone size only sometimes, using once, few, many, or a class for an expanded clone.

cdr3_length	clone_size	v_call	j_call	d_call	cdr3_aa	cdr3_nt
15	many	TRBV5-1	TRBJ2-1	TRBD1	CASGPGTGYYNEQFF	TGCGCCAGCGGCCCCGGGACAGGGTACTACAATGAGCAGTTCTTC
14	many	TRBV18	TRBJ1-2	.	CASSPGAGNYGYTF	TGTGCCAGCTCACCAGGGGCAGGGAACTATGGCTACACCTTC
14	.	TRBV9	TRBJ2-7	.	CASSVAGKSYEQYF	TGTGCCAGCAGCGTAGCAGGGAAGTCCTACGAGCAGTACTTC
14	many	TRBV18	TRBJ2-1	TRBD1	CASSRDRDYNEQFF	TGTGCCAGCTCTCGGGACAGGGATTACAATGAGCAGTTCTTC
14	many	TRBV5-1	TRBJ2-5	.	CASSLEVDLGTQYF	TGCGCCAGCAGCTTGGAGGTCGATTTGGGGACCCAGTACTTC
15	many	TRBV7-9	TRBJ1-6	.	CASSLGTGLNSPLHF	TGTGCCAGCAGCTTAGGAACAGGGCTTAATTCACCCCTCCACTTT
14	many	TRBV2	TRBJ2-7	TRBD2	CASSDSGANYEQYF	TGTGCCAGCAGTGATAGCGGGGCCAACTACGAGCAGTACTTC
15	many	TRBV5-1	TRBJ2-1	.	CASSLDGQIYNEQFF	TGCGCCAGCAGCTTGGATGGACAGATATACAATGAGCAGTTCTTC
17	many	TRBV7-9	TRBJ2-3	TRBD2	CASSLDGTSGGTDTQYF	TGTGCCAGCAGCTTAGACGGGACTAGCGGGGGCACAGATACGCAGTATTTT
16	many	TRBV6-6	TRBJ2-5	TRBD2	CASTFIAGTVQETQYF	TGTGCCAGCACCTTCATAGCGGGGACGGTCCAAGAGACCCAGTACTTC
14	many	TRBV27	TRBJ1-5	.	CASSLRPENQPQHF	TGTGCCAGCAGTTTGAGACCGGAAAATCAGCCCCAGCATTTT
15	medium-sized	TRBV12-3/TRBV12-4	TRBJ2-6	.	CASSRQGSGANVLTF	TGTGCCAGCAGCCGTCAGGGGTCTGGGGCCAACGTCCTGACTTTC
13	many	TRBV7-2	TRBJ2-7	.	CASSLIWVYEQYF	TGTGCCAGCAGCTTAATCTGGGTATACGAGCAGTACTTC
14	many	TRBV5-1	TRBJ2-7	.	CASSYGDSSYEQYF	TGCGCCAGCAGCTACGGGGATAGCTCCTACGAGCAGTACTTC
19	many	TRBV20-1	TRBJ2-3	.	CSASPSSERPLPFADTQYF	TGCAGTGCTAGCCCTTCTAGTGAGAGGCCTCTACCTTTTGCGGATACGCAGTATTTT
20	many	TRBV7-2	TRBJ2-3	TRBD2	CASSPTGSGGPWASTDTQYF	TGTGCCAGCAGCCCGACGGGTAGCGGGGGACCCTGGGCCTCAACAGATACGCAGTATTTT
17	.	TRBV4-2	TRBJ2-1	TRBD2	CASSQSLTSGGAGEQFF	TGTGCCAGCAGCCAATCCTTGACTAGCGGGGGGGCCGGTGAGCAGTTCTTC
17	many	TRBV20-1	TRBJ2-3	TRBD2	CSARRTSGGAGWDTQYF	TGCAGTGCCCGTAGGACTAGCGGGGGGGCAGGTTGGGATACGCAGTATTTT
15	many	TRBV9	TRBJ1-2	TRBD1	CASSGAGQSLRGYTF	TGTGCCAGCAGCGGAGCGGGACAGAGCCTACGTGGCTACACCTTC
15	many	TRBV28	TRBJ2-7	.	CASSLEPGGPYEQYF	TGTGCCAGCAGTTTAGAGCCCGGCGGACCCTACGAGCAGTACTTC
13	many	TRBV3-1	TRBJ1-1	.	CASSSGTPTEAFF	TGTGCCAGCAGCTCTGGGACCCCCACTGAAGCTTTCTTT
14	many	TRBV24-1	TRBJ2-1	TRBD2	CATSDGTTKSAQFF	TGTGCCACCAGTGACGGGACTACGAAAAGTGCGCAGTTCTTC
12	many	TRBV28	TRBJ1-5	.	CASSPGRAAQHF	TGTGCCAGCAGTCCAGGACGTGCGGCCCAGCATTTT
20	many	TRBV6-5	TRBJ2-6	.	CASSYSRRRGISSGANVLTF	TGTGCCAGCAGTTACTCGAGGCGGAGGGGGATTAGCTCTGGGGCCAACGTCCTGACTTTC
13	many	TRBV12-2	TRBJ1-5	.	CASRLRPPEAQHF	TGTGCAAGTCGCCTAAGGCCACCCGAGGCCCAGCATTTT
12	many	TRBV4-1	TRBJ1-6	.	CASSHSNSPLHF	TGCGCCAGCAGCCATTCTAATTCACCCCTCCACTTT
15	many	TRBV7-2	TRBJ2-7	.	CASSPSGLPAYEQYF	TGTGCCAGCAGCCCGTCCGGACTCCCGGCCTACGAGCAGTACTTC
13	few	TRBV10-1	TRBJ2-5	TRBD2	CASSAAGGETQYF	TGCGCCAGCAGCGCCGCGGGAGGAGAGACCCAGTACTTC
16	many	TRBV28	TRBJ2-1	.	CASSSMTGRSYNEQFF	TGTGCCAGCAGTTCAATGACAGGGAGGTCCTACAATGAGCAGTTCTTC
13	medium-sized	TRBV29-1	TRBJ2-1	TRBD1	CSVGTGGYNEQFF	TGCAGCGTTGGGACAGGGGGCTACAATGAGCAGTTCTTC
14	many	TRBV2	TRBJ2-1	.	CASGRLARFNEQFF	TGTGCCAGCGGAAGGCTAGCTCGCTTCAATGAGCAGTTCTTC
13	many	TRBV20-1	TRBJ2-7	TRBD2	CSARWTSPYEQYF	TGCAGTGCTAGGTGGACTAGCCCCTACGAGCAGTACTTC
11	many	TRBV5-6	TRBJ2-5	.	CASSFAETQYF	TGTGCCAGCAGCTTTGCGGAGACCCAGTACTTC
13	many	TRBV28	TRBJ2-7	.	CASSWGSIYEQYF	TGTGCCAGCAGTTGGGGGTCGATCTACGAGCAGTACTTC
15	many	TRBV10-3	TRBJ1-4	.	CAISESHSPREKLFF	TGTGCCATCAGTGAGTCGCACAGTCCCAGGGAAAAACTGTTTTTT
16	many	TRBV5-8	TRBJ1-5	TRBD1	CASSLRTGTNNQPQHF	TGTGCCAGCAGCCTCCGGACAGGGACGAACAATCAGCCCCAGCATTTT
11	many	TRBV12-3/TRBV12-4	TRBJ2-1	.	CASSLRVEQFF	TGTGCCAGCAGTTTACGTGTTGAGCAGTTCTTC
20	many	TRBV23-1	TRBJ2-1	TRBD1	CASSQKPGQRSRSVYNEQFF	TGCGCCAGCAGTCAGAAACCGGGACAGCGCAGCCGATCGGTATACAATGAGCAGTTCTTC
14	many	TRBV6-2/TRBV6-3	TRBJ1-1	.	CASSYGLSSTEAFF	TGTGCCAGCAGTTACGGGCTTAGTAGCACTGAAGCTTTCTTT
14	few	TRBV12-3/TRBV12-4	TRBJ1-1	.	CASSLGKMNTEAFF	TGTGCCAGCAGTTTGGGGAAGATGAACACTGAAGCTTTCTTT
16	many	TRBV28	TRBJ2-7	.	CASSLSTGPTTYEQYF	TGTGCCAGCAGTTTGAGCACAGGTCCAACCACCTACGAGCAGTACTTC
14	many	TRBV11-3	TRBJ2-7	.	CASSQQGFGYEQYF	TGTGCCAGCAGCCAGCAGGGTTTTGGCTACGAGCAGTACTTC
12	many	TRBV29-1	TRBJ2-7	.	CSVNAGSYEQYF	TGCAGCGTTAACGCGGGTTCGTACGAGCAGTACTTC
14	many	TRBV29-1	TRBJ2-1	.	CSAYRGGTYNEQFF	TGCAGCGCCTACAGGGGGGGGACCTACAATGAGCAGTTCTTC
12	many	TRBV30	TRBJ1-1	.	CASNRVNTEAFF	TGTGCCTCTAACCGGGTGAACACTGAAGCTTTCTTT
19	many	TRBV18	TRBJ2-5	.	CASSPPGSMMSTAQETQYF	TGTGCCAGCTCACCCCCTGGCAGTATGATGTCGACGGCCCAAGAGACCCAGTACTTC
16	many	TRBV14	TRBJ2-1	.	CASSQMGGWSYNEQFF	TGTGCCAGCAGCCAAATGGGGGGTTGGTCCTACAATGAGCAGTTCTTC
15	many	TRBV5-1	TRBJ2-3	.	CASSPTGQNTDTQYF	TGCGCCAGCAGCCCGACAGGACAGAACACAGATACGCAGTATTTT
11	many	TRBV6-2/TRBV6-3	TRBJ2-7	.	CASSSAYEQYF	TGTGCCAGCAGTTCGGCGTACGAGCAGTACTTC
15	.	TRBV2	TRBJ2-4	.	CASRGPREAKNIQYF	TGTGCCAGCAGGGGCCCGAGGGAAGCCAAAAACATTCAGTACTTC
15	many	TRBV28	TRBJ1-5	.	CASSLLDGSNQPQHF	TGTGCCAGCAGTTTATTGGACGGGAGCAATCAGCCCCAGCATTTT
16	many	TRBV3-1	TRBJ1-4	.	CASSQDLARGTEKLFF	TGTGCCAGCAGCCAAGATCTGGCCCGAGGGACTGAAAAACTGTTTTTT
14	.	TRBV28	TRBJ1-2	.	CASTAPGRVYGYTF	TGTGCCAGCACCGCTCCGGGACGGGTGTATGGCTACACCTTC
16	medium-sized	TRBV7-9	TRBJ2-2	.	CASSLSGQDPSGELFF	TGTGCCAGCAGCTTAAGTGGTCAGGATCCGAGCGGGGAGCTGTTTTTT